This T cell receptor beta chain was recorded in a study of T cells expressing NK-cell markers. The CDR3 is made up of 13 amino acids. Germline V CDR1 and CDR2: SQVTM, ANQGSEA. One entry per CDR3 protein, without DNA, is what TCRdb gives after re-calling the 5' RACE reads. The sample has 300,000 to 450,000 distinct CDR3 sequences. Sequenced input: blood T cells: a sorted CD56 or NKG2C T cell subset, CD4+ or CD8+ T cells, or bulk PBMC T cells (not recorded which). This clonotype was obtained from a man aged 18-69 years in good health. V gene TRBV29-1 combines with J gene TRBJ1-1. CDR3 sequence reads: CSVEVLRGTEAFF.